One and the same sample provided the 27 T cell receptor beta chains below, sequenced in a study of tumor-infiltrating lymphocytes in oesophageal squamous cell carcinoma. TCRdb redid the calling of the PCR reads with MiXCR, one entry per CDR3 protein. This table has just under 20,000 distinct CDR3 sequences, under 45% appearing once. Sample: esophageal tumor tissue. The receptor source for this set is a male donor with esophageal squamous cell carcinoma.

The chain employs TRBV7-9 and TRBJ2-1, with D unclear. The last part of the DNA fits TRBJ2-7 better; the J call may be wrong. In germline, CDR1 is SEHNR, CDR2 FQNEAQ (reference sequence). The CDR3 is made up of 15 amino acids. This CDR3 reads CASSQSPDRLYEQYF. CDR3 nucleotides: TGTGCCAGCAGCCAATCACCGGACCGCCTCTACGAGCAGTACTTC.

Notes on this clonotype: The conserved phenylalanine or tryptophan normally closing the CDR3 is absent here, so this likely arose from a read error. It is unclear where the CDR3 begins or ends on the DNA, so no DNA is shown, and the CDR3 is as TCRdb lists it. The gene calls are TRBV7-6 and TRBJ2-6; the table names TRBD2, a call not compared with the DNA. Termini included, the CDR3 measures 17 amino acids. Germline V gene data show CDR1 as SGHVS and CDR2 as FNYEAQ. The CDR3 spells CASSSGPSQQETQYFGA.

A word on this clonotype: The conserved phenylalanine or tryptophan is not found at the CDR3 terminus, so this likely reflects a read error. No DNA is shown, since the ends of the CDR3 on it are uncertain; the CDR3 is the one TCRdb lists. The gene calls are TRBV18 and TRBJ2-6. Both ends counted, the CDR3 spans 14 residues. Germline assignment: CDR1 KGHSH and CDR2 LQKENI. This CDR3 is CASSTYRGEQYFGN.

Only a few counts were recorded for this clonotype. This chain links TRBV20-1 with TRBJ2-3; no clear D gene. The germline V and J ends were trimmed by 3 bases and 2 bases, with 9 bases remaining between them. Germline assignment: CDR1 DFQATT and CDR2 SNEGSKA (reference sequence). The CDR3 extends over 13 amino acids. Written as DNA, the CDR3 is TGCAGTGCTAGTTCTAGGGCCACAGATACGCAGTATTTT. Translation: CSASSRATDTQYF.

This chain links TRBV7-8 with TRBJ2-7, with TRBD2 identical over 12 bases. The J call may not be correct, given that the DNA end is closer to TRBJ2-1. CDR3 length: 16 residues. Germline assignment: CDR1 SGHVS and CDR2 FQNEAQ. CDR3 sequence (DNA): TGTGCCAGCAGCTTAGGAGTGACTAGCGGGAGAAATGAGCAGTTCTTC. Amino acid sequence: CASSLGVTSGRNEQFF.

Worth noting for this clonotype: One junction end does not reproduce the germline sequence, and a read error may be involved. The J gene is TRBJ2-7, the V gene TRBV7-3; 11 bases map to TRBD2. Per the germline V gene, CDR1 is SGHTA and CDR2 is FQGTGA. The CDR3 runs to 19 residues. The CDR3 bases are TGTGCCAGCAGCTTCTTAGCGGGAGGGCCGTTGAGCTCCTACAATGAGCAGTCCTTC. As protein: CASSFLAGGPLSSYNEQSF.

The chain links TRBV7-2 to TRBJ2-4, with unresolved D. The tail of the sequence fits TRBJ2-7 better, so the J call may be wrong. The CDR3 extends over 15 amino acids. The germline V gene encodes CDR1 SGHTA and CDR2 FQGNSA. The CDR3 is CASSLALGPPYEQYF. Here the CDR3 DNA reads TGTGCCAGCAGCTTGGCATTGGGCCCTCCCTACGAGCAGTACTTC.

This clonotype was detected many times. A much larger clone differs by one base, so this may be a read error. The rearrangement links TRBV28 to TRBJ2-1, with 8 bases that match TRBD2. The V gene's germline CDR1 is MDHEN and CDR2 SYDVKM. V lost 3 bases, J lost 10 bases, and 11 bases stayed unmatched. There are 15 residues in the CDR3. CDR3 nucleotide sequence: TGTGCCAGCAGTTTCTCGGGGGGGCCTTACCCGGAGCAGTTCTTC. Translating gives CASSFSGGPYPEQFF.

This clonotype was seen many times. V gene TRBV4-1 combines with J gene TRBJ2-6; TRBD1 or TRBD2 may be the D gene (5 bases each). This CDR3 has 17 residues. Germline CDR1 reads MGHRA; CDR2 reads YSYEKL. Trimming left V 0 bases short and J 2 bases short, with 11 bases between. The CDR3 DNA sequence: TGCGCCAGCAGCCAAGATTCTGGGGGAGCTGGGGCCAACGTCCTGACTTTC. Encoded protein: CASSQDSGGAGANVLTF.

In regard to this clonotype: Since a much larger clone is just one base distant, this may be a read error. This chain joins TRBV7-6 and TRBJ2-4; no firm D call. The germline gives CDR1 SGHVS, CDR2 FNYEAQ. V lost 5 bases and J 13 bases, leaving 27 bases between the germline ends. The length of the CDR3 is 16 residues. CDR3 in amino acids: CASSRLGQLTYNEQYF. For the CDR3, the DNA is TGTGCCAGCAGCCGCCTAGGGCAGCTGACCTACAATGAGCAGTACTTC.

In its sample, this clonotype was seen many times. This sequence joins TRBV24-1 and TRBJ2-1; TRBD1 matches 11 bases. V gave up 1 base and J gave up 8 bases; unmatched junction bases: 9. CDR1 is KGHDR and CDR2 is SFDVKD in the germline V gene. The CDR3 sequence is 17 residues long. CDR3 bases: TGTGCCACCAGTGATTTCGCGGGGGGACAGGGGGTATATGAGCAGTTCTTC. This sequence encodes CATSDFAGGQGVYEQFF.

This clonotype showed up many times. Since a much larger clone is just one base distant, this may be a read error. The gene calls are TRBV7-9 and TRBJ2-3, with 10 bases matching TRBD1. The junction had 19 bases not matched to a gene; V was cut back by 5 bases and J by 14 bases. Germline V gives CDR1 SEHNR, CDR2 FQNEAQ (reference sequence). The CDR3 is 16 amino acids. In DNA, the CDR3 is TGTGCCAGCAGCCCGACCGGGACAGGGGCCCTCGGGGAGCTGTATTTT. It is translated as CASSPTGTGALGELYF.

In this sample, this clonotype turned up many times. The rearrangement links TRBV7-9 to TRBJ2-5, with D possibly being TRBD2 (6 bases). V was cut by 5 bases and J by 5 bases, with 12 bases left in between. Germline lookup yields CDR1 SEHNR and CDR2 FQNEAQ (reference sequence). CDR3 length equals 13 residues. CDR3 DNA sequence: TGTGCCAGCAGCCCGAGGGCGGGGGAGACCCAGTACTTC. Amino acids: CASSPRAGETQYF.

The chain couples TRBV6-1 to TRBJ2-3, with 10 bases matching TRBD2. The end of the DNA is better explained by TRBJ2-7, so the J call may be wrong. Per germline, CDR1 MNHNS and CDR2 SASEGT. The CDR3 extends over 16 amino acids. The CDR3 coding sequence is TGTGCCAGCAGTAGAGCCGGGACTAGCGTATACAATGAGCAGTACTTC. Translated, it gives CASSRAGTSVYNEQYF.

About this clonotype: The DNA is left out, because the CDR3 cannot be placed on it with certainty; the CDR3 is given as TCRdb lists it. The chain has TRBV6-1 and TRBJ2-1; the DNA was not used to check the table's D call, TRBD1. The CDR3 is 15 residues long, ends included. Germline assignment: CDR1 MNHNS and CDR2 SASEGT. The CDR3 reads CASKGTGGYGYTFGF.

V is TRBV12-3 or TRBV12-4 and J is TRBJ2-5; 7 bases align to TRBD2. The J segment lost 3 bases and the V segment lost 8 bases, leaving 9 bases of the junction unmatched. There are 14 residues in the CDR3. CDR3 sequence: CASSQASGKETQYF. DNA of the CDR3: TGTGCCAGCTCCCAGGCTAGCGGAAAAGAGACCCAGTACTTC.

This clonotype occurred a few times. This chain uses TRBV6-1 with TRBJ2-1; 7 bases map to TRBD1. V lost 5 bases, J lost 10 bases, and 5 bases stayed unmatched. The CDR3 is 12 amino acids. The V gene's germline CDR1 is MNHNS and CDR2 SASEGT. CDR3 nucleotide sequence: TGTGCCAGCAGTTCCCAGGGGGACGAGCAGTTCTTC. Translated, it gives CASSSQGDEQFF.

In this sample, this clonotype turned up many times. The chain employs TRBV5-1 and TRBJ2-1, with 10 bases aligning to TRBD1. V trimming: 0 bases; J trimming: 2 bases; junction bases outside the gene matches: 8. Germline-derived CDR1 and CDR2 are SGHRS and YFSETQ. The CDR3 spans 18 residues. CDR3 protein: CASSLGAVGTGAYNEQFF. The CDR3 DNA reads TGCGCCAGCAGCTTGGGGGCCGTTGGGACAGGGGCCTACAATGAGCAGTTCTTC.

This clonotype appeared many times. The chain combines TRBV7-3 with TRBJ2-7; 9 positions match TRBD2. This CDR3 has 19 residues. Germline V CDR1 and CDR2: SGHTA, FQGTGA. The V segment lost 5 bases and the J segment 3 bases; nucleotides outside the gene matches: 20. In DNA, the CDR3 is TGTGCCAGCAGCCGACATGCGGTAGCGGGGGCCGGTCTTCACTACGAGCAGTACTTC. It encodes CASSRHAVAGAGLHYEQYF.

This clonotype was counted a few times. The chain combines TRBV5-3 with TRBJ2-2, with 7 bases aligning to TRBD2. TRBV5-3 is annotated as an ORF whose role is uncertain. The CDR3 runs to 14 residues. The V gene end was trimmed by 8 bases and the J gene end by 7 bases; junction bases not matched to a gene: 11. The CDR3 reads CASWAAGVGGELFF. As DNA, the CDR3 is TGTGCCAGCTGGGCGGCGGGGGTCGGCGGGGAGCTGTTTTTT.

This clonotype was counted ten times or more. The chain couples TRBV28 to TRBJ1-6; possibly TRBD1 for D (6 bases). The CDR3 extends over 14 amino acids. Per germline, CDR1 MDHEN and CDR2 SYDVKM. V was trimmed by 6 bases and J by 6 bases, leaving 12 bases between them. The CDR3 protein is CASRSGDLNSPLHF. CDR3 sequence (DNA): TGTGCCAGCAGGTCAGGGGACCTTAATTCACCCCTCCACTTT.

V is TRBV7-3 and J is TRBJ2-1, with TRBD2 matching 11 bases. There are 15 residues in the CDR3. From germline, CDR1 is SGHTA and CDR2 FQGTGA. The trim removed 4 bases at V and 6 bases at J, leaving 5 bases unmatched. CDR3: CASSSGTSGVNEQFF. The CDR3 region has the DNA TGTGCCAGCAGCTCCGGGACTAGCGGCGTCAATGAGCAGTTCTTC.

This clonotype occurred a few times. V is TRBV20-1 and J is TRBJ2-3; 11 bases agree with TRBD2. Germline CDR1 is DFQATT and CDR2 is SNEGSKA (reference sequence). This CDR3 region has 16 residues. The V and J ends lost 3 bases and 2 bases, in that order; junction bases with no gene match: 7. CDR3 bases: TGCAGTGCTAGGGAATGGACTAGCGGGTACACAGATACGCAGTATTTT. Encoded protein: CSAREWTSGYTDTQYF.

This clonotype rates as medium-sized. The rearrangement joins TRBV7-8 to TRBJ2-1; TRBD2 might be the D (6 bases). This CDR3 has 15 residues. The germline V gene has CDR1 SGHVS and CDR2 FQNEAQ. Trimming took off 1 base at V and 2 bases at J, with 9 bases between the two ends. The CDR3 region is CASSLVTSPYNEQFF. Written as DNA, the CDR3 is TGTGCCAGCAGCTTAGTGACTAGTCCCTACAATGAGCAGTTCTTC.

Written as DNA, the CDR3 is TGCAGCGTTGATGAGGGAGATACGCAGTATTTT. Its protein product is CSVDEGDTQYF. The chain joins TRBV29-1 to TRBJ2-3, with D possibly TRBD2 on 5 matching bases. V was shortened by 3 bases and J by 5 bases, with 6 bases between the two germline ends. The CDR3 covers 11 residues. Germline V CDR1 and CDR2: SQVTM, ANQGSEA.

The rearrangement links TRBV7-6 to TRBJ2-3, with D perhaps assigned TRBD1 or TRBD2 (5 bases each). The V and J ends lost 3 bases and 4 bases respectively, with 11 bases between them. Germline values: CDR1 SGHVS, CDR2 FNYEAQ. The CDR3 extends over 14 amino acids. For the CDR3, the DNA is TGTGCCAGCAGCTTTAGGGACCCTCCAGATACGCAGTATTTT. This encodes CASSFRDPPDTQYF.

Points on this clonotype: It is likely a read error, because the conserved phenylalanine at the end of the CDR3 is missing. It is unclear where the CDR3 begins or ends on the DNA, so no DNA is shown, and the CDR3 is as TCRdb lists it. The V call is TRBV7-6, the J call TRBJ1-4; no check of the table's D call, TRBD1, against the DNA was made. The CDR3 region is 8 residues in length, termini included. CDR1 and CDR2 (germline): SGHVS, FNYEAQ. This CDR3 is CASSLGPG.